This TCR beta chain was retrieved from a study of early T cells in non-severe SARS-CoV-2 infection (dated by TCRdb to 2020 to 2022). Study-wide context: Because TCR sequencing relied on bulk RNA taken from unsorted whole blood, pairing of alpha and beta chains was not possible. Overall study outcomes, separate from this receptor: VDJdb matching was skewed toward anti-spike CD8 responses and likely underestimated virus-specific expansions by missing private and CD4 specificities.

The germline V gene yields SGDLS for CDR1 and YYNGEE for CDR2. Reading from cysteine to phenylalanine, the CDR3 counts 13 amino acids. Only the CDR3 DNA stays, 39 bases, in frame from base 1. Deletion took 4 bases off V and 4 bases off J, with a span of 12 bases between the germline ends. Library prep was done by 5' RACE. Sequencing was performed on a NextSeq 500. To correct for sequencing error and PCR bias, the TCR library protocol tagged individual cDNA molecules with unique molecular identifiers. Sequencing covered both TCR alpha and beta chains, and within each sample the abundances of alpha and beta sequences were tightly co-correlated. The authors' pipeline ran thus. V gene, J gene and CDR3 annotation of TCR sequences was performed with Decombinator V4. Expanded TCRs were defined as changing significantly between any two time points under a Poisson model with p below 0.0001. TCR abundances were normalised to the total number of TCRs sequenced per sample and were expressed as counts per million. MAIT TCRs were defined by TRAV1-2 paired with TRAJ12, TRAJ20 or TRAJ33, and iNKT TCRs by TRAV10 paired with TRAJ18. VDJdb, accessed 1 November 2021, was searched for CMV, EBV and SARS-CoV-2 annotated TCRs, with TCRs annotated for multiple antigens excluded. TCRdb took the public reads, trimmed them with fastp at Q25, ran MiXCR for clone calling and kept in-frame beta chains. Every entry covers one CDR3 protein and lists the most common genes and DNA from its rows. The V and J calls reflect TCRdb's pipeline rather than the authors' work. The sample contains roughly 53,000 distinct CDR3 sequences, roughly 8.8% of them found a single time. Together, the top ten hold about 20% of the sample.

Comment on this clonotype: The antigen this receptor binds is unknown. Per-base quality was not reported, and no clone a single base away is much larger than it.

This was a case-control study nested in a cohort of healthcare workers in London, UK, who had nasopharyngeal swab PCR tests and blood samples taken every week. Between 23 and 31 March 2020, the week of the UK lockdown, healthcare workers were enrolled and then followed up weekly for as long as 16 weeks. This chain is built from TRBV9 and TRBJ2-7; TRBD1 might be the D gene, on 6 matching bases. Sequenced input: whole blood. The source of this sequence is an adult who was a healthcare worker with PCR-confirmed SARS-CoV-2 infection or an uninfected control (not recorded which). The DNA sequence is as follows: TGTGCCAGCAGCCAGGGGATGGGATACGAGCAGTACTTC. This sequence encodes CASSQGMGYEQYF.